These 21 T cell receptor beta chains came from one sample sequenced in a study of blood T cell repertoires in COVID-19. Sequencing used immunoSEQ multiplex PCR; TCRdb keeps in-frame clones, though not all of them. The sample holds about 210,000 clones, 83% seen once. Sequenced sample: peripheral blood. These receptors originate from a woman between 40 and 50 years old with active or convalescent COVID-19.

The DNA of the CDR3 is TGTGCCAGCAGTTCCCAGGGGGCGCGGAGGTCACCCCTCCACTTT. Its translation is CASSSQGARRSPLHF. The chain couples TRBV6-5 to TRBJ1-6, with 8 bases lining up with TRBD1. Germline CDR1 reads MNHEY; CDR2 reads SVGAGI. The CDR3 spans 15 residues. V lost 4 bases and J lost 10; bases outside the gene matches: 9.

The V call is TRBV2, the J call TRBJ1-5, with 7 bases identical to TRBD1. The V segment lost 1 base and the J segment 9 bases; nucleotides outside the gene matches: 6. Looked up from germline, CDR1 is SNHLY and CDR2 is FYNNEI. There are 14 residues in the CDR3. The CDR3: CASSEGQGESPQHF. The CDR3, as DNA: TGTGCCAGCAGTGAAGGACAGGGTGAATCGCCCCAGCATTTT.

This chain links TRBV11-3 with TRBJ1-2, with D maybe TRBD1 (5 bases). Trimming shortened V by 2 bases and J by 4 bases, and 14 bases separated the two germline ends. CDR1 is SGHNT and CDR2 is YENEEA in the germline V gene. The CDR3 spans 15 residues. CDR3 DNA: TGTGCCAGCAGCTTATTGGTCGGGGGATCCTATGGCTACACCTTC. Translation gives CASSLLVGGSYGYTF.

V and J are TRBV5-4 and TRBJ2-5, with 7 nucleotides matching TRBD2. The V gene's germline CDR1 is SGHNT and CDR2 YYREEE (reference sequence). This CDR3 has 14 residues. V was pared by 3 bases and J by 5 bases, with 7 bases of the junction left unmatched. CDR3 protein: CASSSPGLKETQYF. The CDR3 nucleotides read TGTGCCAGCAGCTCCCCGGGACTAAAGGAGACCCAGTACTTC.

The table lists this clone with a count of one. The chain recombines TRBV4-3 with TRBJ2-7; 7 bases align to TRBD1. From germline, CDR1 is LGHNA and CDR2 YSLEER. This CDR3 region has 17 residues. The V gene end was trimmed by 2 bases and the J gene end by 2 bases; junction bases not matched to a gene: 12. This chain's CDR3 is CASSQNGLRDSAYEQYF. In nucleotides, the CDR3 is TGCGCCAGCAGCCAAAATGGACTCCGGGACAGTGCCTACGAGCAGTACTTC.

The chain has TRBV30 and TRBJ1-2, with D maybe TRBD1 (5 bases). Germline V gene lookup returns CDR1 GTSNPN and CDR2 SVGIG (reference sequence). Trimming took off 1 base at V and 0 bases at J, with 15 bases between the two ends. This CDR3 contains 16 residues. The CDR3 DNA follows: TGTGCCTGGAGTGGAGGAAGCAGGGCTTCTAACTATGGCTACACCTTC. Translated: CAWSGGSRASNYGYTF.

This clone was seen once. The rearrangement joins TRBV11-2 to TRBJ2-3, with 7 positions matching TRBD2. This CDR3 contains 16 residues. The germline V gene encodes CDR1 SGHAT and CDR2 FQNNGV. The V gene end was trimmed by 6 bases and the J gene end by 0 bases; junction bases not matched to a gene: 9. The CDR3 bases are TGTGCCAGCAGGACCGGGCCAGCGGGAAGCACAGATACGCAGTATTTT. Protein: CASRTGPAGSTDTQYF.

V and J are TRBV9 and TRBJ2-2; the D gene is possibly TRBD2 (6 bases). V lost 0 bases, J lost 2 bases, and 14 bases lay in between. There are 17 residues in the CDR3. Germline assignment: CDR1 SGDLS and CDR2 YYNGEE. CDR3 sequence (DNA): TGTGCCAGCAGCGTAGGTTCTAGCGTCTATAACACCGGGGAGCTGTTTTTT. As protein: CASSVGSSVYNTGELFF.

The chain links TRBV30 to TRBJ2-1; D gene ambiguous. Germline CDR1 and CDR2: GTSNPN and SVGIG (reference sequence). This CDR3 is built from 16 residues. V was trimmed by 5 bases and J by 0 bases, leaving 17 bases between them. The CDR3 is CAWLRPNTGSYNEQFF. The CDR3 DNA reads as TGTGCCTGGCTCAGGCCGAATACCGGCTCCTACAATGAGCAGTTCTTC. The variable domain in full, with the rest retrieved from reference TRBV30 and TRBJ2-1, is SQTIHQWPATLVQPVGSPLSLECTVEGTSNPNLYWYRQAAGRGLQLLFYSVGIGQISSEVPQNLSASRPQDRQFILSSKKLLLSDSGFYLCAWLRPNTGSYNEQFFGPGTRLTVL.

This clone was seen just once. The gene calls are TRBV7-3 and TRBJ2-1, with 14 bases that match TRBD2. Germline V CDR1 and CDR2: SGHTA, FQGTGA. J was trimmed by 1 base and V by 4 bases; bases with no gene match: 0. This CDR3 region has 16 residues. For the CDR3, the DNA is TGTGCCAGCAGCTGGACTAGCGGGGGGTCCTACAATGAGCAGTTCTTC. Encoded protein: CASSWTSGGSYNEQFF.

The chain combines TRBV29-1 with TRBJ2-1, with 8 bases lining up with TRBD2. In germline, CDR1 is SQVTM, CDR2 ANQGSEA. The CDR3 is made up of 14 amino acids. V shed 4 bases and J 9 bases; nucleotides not matched to a gene: 11. The CDR3 protein is CSVVPGLGMGEQFF. The DNA for the CDR3 is TGCAGCGTTGTTCCGGGACTAGGGATGGGTGAGCAGTTCTTC.

The sample holds one count of this clone. The CDR3 spells CASSPDRGPPYEQYF. The CDR3 nucleotides read TGTGCCAGCAGCCCTGACAGGGGTCCTCCCTACGAGCAGTACTTC. The rearrangement links TRBV7-2 to TRBJ2-7; 8 positions match TRBD1. With V trimmed by 5 bases and J by 2 bases, 8 bases remained unmatched. The germline V gene encodes CDR1 SGHTA and CDR2 FQGNSA. The CDR3 contains 15 residues.

The chain recombines TRBV6-7 with TRBJ2-3; the match to TRBD1 covers 7 bases. TRBV6-7 is classed as an ORF, of uncertain function. The V segment lost 2 bases and the J segment 3 bases; nucleotides outside the gene matches: 5. The CDR3 is made up of 15 amino acids. The CDR3 protein is CASSYRDRGTDTQYF. Here the CDR3 DNA reads TGTGCCAGCAGTTACCGGGACAGAGGGACAGATACGCAGTATTTT.

Worth noting for this clone: Other DNA sequences in the sample encode the same CDR3. This chain uses TRBV5-1 with TRBJ1-6; perhaps TRBD1 as D (5 bases). Trimming took off 2 bases at V and 7 bases at J, with 13 bases between the two ends. The CDR3 loop spans 15 amino acids. CDR1 is SGHRS, CDR2 YFSETQ, per germline. CDR3 protein: CASSLGGGENSPLHF. For the CDR3, the DNA is TGCGCCAGCAGCTTAGGTGGAGGGGAGAATTCACCCCTCCACTTT.

In its sample, this clone was seen a few times. The chain carries TRBV7-3 and TRBJ2-3; 9 bases are shared with TRBD2. CDR1 and CDR2 (germline): SGHTA, FQGTGA. V was pared by 2 bases and J by 1 base, with 7 bases of the junction left unmatched. The CDR3 totals 17 residues. The CDR3 DNA follows: TGTGCCAGCAGCTTACGGGTAGCGGGGGCCCGCACAGATACGCAGTATTTT. Its translation: CASSLRVAGARTDTQYF.

The rearrangement links TRBV27 to TRBJ2-7, with D perhaps matching TRBD1 (6 bases). Trimming shortened V by 6 bases and J by 5 bases, and 14 bases separated the two germline ends. Germline assignment: CDR1 MNHEY and CDR2 SMNVEV (reference sequence). The CDR3 has 13 residues. The CDR3 DNA reads TGTGCCAGCAGCTCCACAGGGTTTGACGAGCAGTACTTC. It encodes CASSSTGFDEQYF.

This clone was counted a few times. The rearrangement joins TRBV9 to TRBJ2-3; 11 nucleotides match TRBD2. Looked up from germline, CDR1 is SGDLS and CDR2 is YYNGEE. The CDR3 runs to 16 residues. After removal of 3 bases from V and 4 bases from J, the junction contained 7 bases not matched to a gene. The DNA of the CDR3 is TGTGCCAGCAGCGGTACTAGCGGGGGTCTCCCAGATACGCAGTATTTT. As protein: CASSGTSGGLPDTQYF. Full variable domain (missing parts from reference TRBV9 and TRBJ2-3): DSGVTQTPKHLITATGQRVTLRCSPRSGDLSVYWYQQSLDQGLQFLIQYYNGEERAKGNILERFSAQQFPDLHSELNLSSLELGDSALYFCASSGTSGGLPDTQYFGPGTRLTVL.

The chain joins TRBV4-2 to TRBJ2-3, with TRBD2 matching over 10 bases. Germline trimming cut 0 bases from V and 6 bases from J; bases unmatched to any gene: 9. CDR1 is LGHNA and CDR2 is YNFKEQ in the germline V gene. This CDR3 is 17 amino acids long. The CDR3 here is CASSQDRASGRWDTQYF. CDR3 in DNA: TGTGCCAGCAGCCAAGATCGGGCTAGCGGGAGATGGGATACGCAGTATTTT.

The chain joins TRBV5-1 to TRBJ2-1; no clear D gene. CDR3 length: 15 amino acids. V was trimmed by 7 bases and J by 1 base, leaving 15 bases between them. Per the germline V gene, CDR1 is SGHRS and CDR2 is YFSETQ. The CDR3 sequence: CASSEGAQSYNEQFF. The CDR3, as DNA: TGCGCCAGCTCCGAAGGAGCGCAGTCCTACAATGAGCAGTTCTTC.

The chain couples TRBV24-1 to TRBJ2-5; 9 nucleotides agree with TRBD1. Germline V CDR1 and CDR2: KGHDR, SFDVKD. The V and J ends lost 2 bases and 2 bases, in that order; junction bases with no gene match: 5. CDR3 length: 16 residues. CDR3 bases: TGTGCCACCAGTGATTCGGACAGGGGTGGGCAAGAGACCCAGTACTTC. Translated, it gives CATSDSDRGGQETQYF.

This chain connects TRBV5-1 to TRBJ1-1; D gene unclear. The V gene's germline CDR1 is SGHRS and CDR2 YFSETQ. Trimming took 7 bases from V and 0 from J, leaving 10 bases between them. The CDR3 has 13 amino acids. As DNA, the CDR3 is TGCGCCAGCCGGTCTCGGGTGAACACTGAAGCTTTCTTT. Translated, it gives CASRSRVNTEAFF.